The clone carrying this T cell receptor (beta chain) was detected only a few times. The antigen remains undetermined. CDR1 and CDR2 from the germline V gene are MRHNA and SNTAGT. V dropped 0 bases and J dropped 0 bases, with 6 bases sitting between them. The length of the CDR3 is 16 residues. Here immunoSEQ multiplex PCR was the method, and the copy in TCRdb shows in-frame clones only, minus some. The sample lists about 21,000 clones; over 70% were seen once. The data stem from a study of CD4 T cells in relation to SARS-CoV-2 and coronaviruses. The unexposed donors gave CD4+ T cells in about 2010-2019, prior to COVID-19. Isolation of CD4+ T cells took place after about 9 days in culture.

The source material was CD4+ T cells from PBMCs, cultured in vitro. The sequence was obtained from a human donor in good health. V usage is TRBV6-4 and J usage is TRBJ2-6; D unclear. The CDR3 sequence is CASSDSDVSGANVLTF. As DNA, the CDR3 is TGTGCCAGCAGTGACTCGGACGTCTCTGGGGCCAACGTCCTGACTTTC.